The T cell receptor beta chain under discussion was sequenced for a study of cytomegalovirus exposure and HLA in healthy donors. V was pared by 2 bases and J by 0 bases, with 8 bases between. This CDR3 is 14 amino acids long. Germline-derived CDR1 and CDR2 are MNHEY and SMNVEV (reference sequence). Method: immunoSEQ multiplex PCR; TCRdb's copy keeps in-frame clones and lacks some. The table lists roughly 300,000 clones, about nine tenths of them singletons. Findings and limits, study-wide: TCR sequences were mostly rare, though some public TCRs occurred in many donors. The study recorded around 160 TCR beta chains that were cytomegalovirus-associated.

In the case of this clone: As yet, its antigen is unknown. Different DNA sequences within this sample yield the same CDR3.

Sequencing was performed on PBMCs. The chain links TRBV27 to TRBJ2-7; tentative D call: TRBD2 (6 bases). The sequence derives from a woman aged 25 to 45 in good health and CMV-seropositive. For the CDR3, the DNA is TGTGCCAGCAGTTTAGGAGGGACCTCCTACGAGCAGTACTTC. As protein: CASSLGGTSYEQYF.